The rows below give T cell receptor beta chains drawn from one sample of a study of cytomegalovirus exposure and HLA in healthy donors. Profiled with immunoSEQ multiplex PCR; TCRdb holds only in-frame clones, not every one. The table has over 75,000 clones, approximately 72% seen once; the top ten hold 7.1%. Sequenced: PBMCs. The receptors stem from a man aged 40-50 years in good health and CMV-seropositive. Each CDR3 is given with its conserved first and last residue. A D gene is named only where the DNA matches it firmly.

j_gene | v_gene | d_gene | CDR3aa
TRBJ2-1 | TRBV15 | TRBD2 | CATSTLTPSGRSYNEQFF
TRBJ1-5 | TRBV21-1 | NA | CASSQGQEHQPQHF
TRBJ1-4 | TRBV2 | TRBD1 | CASMPGQGFEKLFF
TRBJ1-3 | TRBV5-1 | NA | CASSLVAGSGNTIYF
TRBJ2-5 | TRBV4-1 | NA | CASSQDVSRETQYF
TRBJ2-1 | TRBV10-3 | NA | CAISEPNRYLDNEQFF
TRBJ2-7 | TRBV2 | NA | CASSVAYMPYEQYF
TRBJ1-1 | TRBV5-1 | TRBD1 | CASSLRTGDMFTEAFF
TRBJ2-5 | TRBV6-6 | TRBD2 | CASSYERGGQETQYF
TRBJ2-5 | TRBV19 | TRBD1 | CASTLGTGGAETQYF
TRBJ2-7 | TRBV7-9 | TRBD2 | CASSSGTSIYEQYF
TRBJ1-1 | TRBV5-1 | NA | CASSLDTPSMNTEAFF
TRBJ2-7 | TRBV14 | TRBD2 | CASSQEEESGLAGQTYSYEQYF
TRBJ2-1 | TRBV9 | TRBD1 | CASSPHPGTGYAEQFF
TRBJ1-4 | TRBV19 | NA | CASTQQPGRRDEKLFF
TRBJ2-1 | TRBV28 | NA | CASSLIARWNEQFF
TRBJ2-6 | TRBV5-4 | NA | CASSSPGAGANVLTF
TRBJ1-3 | TRBV14 | NA | CASSQDLWAGKVNTIYF
TRBJ2-6 | TRBV4-1 | NA | CASSGGLGGVAGANVLTF
TRBJ2-5 | TRBV9 | NA | CASSVHSGGPQETQYF
TRBJ2-3 | TRBV11-3 | NA | CASSPGGTDTQYF
TRBJ2-1 | TRBV19 | TRBD1 | CASSVRQGRTDNEQFF
TRBJ2-1 | TRBV4-1 | TRBD2 | CASSHPGRGDYNEQFF
TRBJ2-1 | TRBV28 | TRBD2 | CASSHKLVGLAPYNEQFF
TRBJ2-1 | TRBV27 | NA | CASSLMGGSEQFF
TRBJ2-5 | TRBV5-1 | TRBD1 | CASSWGQGGGQETQYF
TRBJ2-5 | TRBV29-1 | TRBD1 | CSVTDRGWETQYF
TRBJ2-1 | TRBV5-4 | TRBD2 | CASTKALAGGPNNEQFF
TRBJ2-1 | TRBV19 | NA | CASSIAGMELYNEQFF
TRBJ2-3 | TRBV5-4 | NA | CASSRATVHTDTQYF
TRBJ2-3 | TRBV5-1 | NA | CASSLLPGVMTDTQYF
TRBJ2-1 | TRBV9 | NA | CASSHPREIGNNEQFF
TRBJ1-2 | TRBV28 | NA | CASSQQGPLNYGYTF
TRBJ2-1 | TRBV29-1 | TRBD2 | CSVVAGEGSYNEQFF
TRBJ2-6 | TRBV5-4 | NA | CASSWPGANVLTF
TRBJ2-5 | TRBV18 | NA | CASSPPGETQYF
TRBJ2-1 | TRBV9 | NA | CASSASSRVANEQFF
TRBJ1-6 | TRBV15 | NA | CATRADGPLHF
TRBJ2-3 | TRBV7-9 | TRBD1 | CASSPGQGLTDTQYF
TRBJ2-3 | TRBV5-6 | TRBD1 | CASSPQGAVQHSPTDTQYF
TRBJ2-2 | TRBV2 | NA | CASSPTIHTGELFF
TRBJ2-2 | TRBV9 | TRBD2 | CASSPRWLAGEAGELFF
TRBJ2-5 | TRBV19 | TRBD1 | CASSVGTATEEQYF
TRBJ2-2 | TRBV7-2 | TRBD2 | CASSFKREVSTGELFF
TRBJ2-3 | TRBV7-3 | TRBD2 | CASSSGTSGATDTQYF